The 13 T cell receptor beta chains reported below all come from one sample, sequenced in a study of human versus mouse CDR3 diversity and MHC coevolution. This table comes from immunoSEQ multiplex PCR, and its TCRdb copy is limited to in-frame clones, with some not included. The repertoire holds around 74,000 clones, 92% seen once, with roughly 0.15% in the top ten. Sequencing used naive CD4+ T cells from blood. Subset here: CD45RO-negative CD62L-positive naive CD4 T cells. Every receptor here comes from a person aged 25 to 69 in good health.

This chain joins TRBV6-1 and TRBJ1-1; 11 bases are a match to TRBD1. The germline CDR1 and CDR2 sequences are MNHNS and SASEGT. J gave up 7 bases and V 7 bases, and 8 bases lay outside the gene matches. This CDR3 is built from 14 residues. The CDR3 bases are TGTGCCAGCATTCGGACAGGGGGCACGCTTGAAGCTTTCTTT. This translates into CASIRTGGTLEAFF.

Comment on this clone: A read error may account for a junction end that differs from germline. At the DNA level, this CDR3 is encoded by other sequences in the same sample as well. V usage is TRBV10-3 and J usage is TRBJ1-6; D is undetermined. The germline V gene has CDR1 ENHRY and CDR2 SYGVKD. The CDR3 loop spans 16 amino acids. The CDR3 DNA reads as TGTGCTATCAGTGAGTCAACAACTATCAGTGATTCACCCCTCCACTTT. Amino acids: CAISESTTISDSPLHF.

CDR3 region: CASRRDTGELFF. DNA of the CDR3: TGTGCCAGCAGACGGGACACCGGGGAGCTGTTTTTT. This rearrangement joins TRBV7-9 to TRBJ2-2; D gene unclear. CDR3 length: 12 residues. Trimming took off 6 bases at V and 3 bases at J, with 5 bases between the two ends. Germline CDR1 reads SEHNR; CDR2 reads FQNEAQ (reference sequence).

The rearrangement uses TRBV5-1 and TRBJ1-4; perhaps TRBD1 as D (5 bases). CDR1 and CDR2 from the germline V gene are SGHRS and YFSETQ. Trimming shortened V by 1 base and J by 4 bases, and 11 bases separated the two germline ends. This CDR3 contains 15 residues. CDR3 in amino acids: CASSLKTAVNEKLFF. The CDR3 coding sequence is TGCGCCAGCAGCTTGAAGACAGCCGTTAATGAAAAACTGTTTTTT.

V usage is TRBV28 and J usage is TRBJ2-7; 9 nucleotides match TRBD1. CDR3 size: 13 residues. From germline, CDR1 is MDHEN and CDR2 SYDVKM. With 6 bases clipped from V and 3 bases from J, the junction kept 3 bases outside the gene matches. The CDR3: CASRDRGLYEQYF. The CDR3 nucleotides read TGTGCCAGCAGGGACAGGGGACTCTACGAGCAGTACTTC.

The chain uses TRBV5-1 and TRBJ2-5; no definite D call. Germline V gene data show CDR1 as SGHRS and CDR2 as YFSETQ. This CDR3 is built from 11 residues. V was pared by 4 bases and J by 3 bases, with 4 bases between. CDR3 residues: CASSTEETQYF. The CDR3 coding sequence is TGCGCCAGCAGCACGGAAGAGACCCAGTACTTC.

The gene calls are TRBV18 and TRBJ1-1, with TRBD1 matching 7 bases. The germline V gene encodes CDR1 KGHSH and CDR2 LQKENI. The CDR3 has 14 residues. J gave up 5 bases and V 5 bases, and 8 bases lay outside the gene matches. The CDR3: CASSFRQGPTEAFF. The CDR3 region has the DNA TGTGCCAGCTCATTCCGACAGGGTCCGACTGAAGCTTTCTTT.

The genes are TRBV28 and TRBJ2-7; D is ambiguous. The CDR3 runs 12 residues. Looked up from germline, CDR1 is MDHEN and CDR2 is SYDVKM. V dropped 5 bases and J dropped 9 bases, with 14 bases sitting between them. The CDR3 DNA reads TGTGCCAGCAGTCTCCCCTCCACCGGGCAGTACTTC. Amino acid sequence: CASSLPSTGQYF.

V and J are TRBV7-6 and TRBJ2-1; TRBD2 is a possible D gene (6 bases). Trimming removed 5 bases from V and 9 bases from J, with 14 bases in between. Looked up from germline, CDR1 is SGHVS and CDR2 is FNYEAQ. The CDR3 totals 13 residues. Here the CDR3 DNA reads TGTGCCAGCAGCCCCGCTAGCGCTAGTGAGCAGTTCTTC. Protein sequence: CASSPASASEQFF.

This chain joins TRBV18 and TRBJ2-5; possibly TRBD2 for D (5 bases). This CDR3 region has 11 residues. The germline CDR1 and CDR2 sequences are KGHSH and LQKENI. Deletions cut 3 bases from V and 6 bases from J, with 5 bases between. CDR3: CASSPGKTQYF. The CDR3 DNA sequence: TGTGCCAGCTCACCCGGGAAGACCCAGTACTTC.

The V gene is TRBV30, the J gene TRBJ1-2; D is uncertain. Looked up from germline, CDR1 is GTSNPN and CDR2 is SVGIG (reference sequence). Trimming pared 2 bases from V and 5 bases from J, leaving 27 bases between. The CDR3 is 18 amino acids. CDR3 sequence: CAWSRLLGFEKSGYGYTF. DNA for the CDR3: TGTGCCTGGAGTCGGCTGCTCGGGTTCGAAAAATCCGGATATGGCTACACCTTC.

The chain joins TRBV28 to TRBJ2-7; 9 bases are a match to TRBD2. V lost 10 bases to trimming and J lost 4 bases; unmatched junction nucleotides: 5. CDR3 length: 12 residues. Looked up from germline, CDR1 is MDHEN and CDR2 is SYDVKM. CDR3 region: CATSSGVYEQYF. DNA of the CDR3: TGTGCCACCTCTAGCGGGGTTTACGAGCAGTACTTC.

The V and J genes are TRBV28 and TRBJ1-1; TRBD1 might be the D (5 bases). CDR1 is MDHEN and CDR2 is SYDVKM in the germline V gene. This CDR3 comprises 15 residues. V was trimmed by 6 bases and J by 4 bases, leaving 18 bases between them. The CDR3 sequence: CASSRTLSGATEAFF. The CDR3 DNA follows: TGTGCCAGCAGCCGGACCCTAAGCGGGGCCACTGAAGCTTTCTTT.